These 25 T cell receptor beta chains were all obtained from the same sample, sequenced in a study of T cell responses to AZD1222 COVID-19 vaccine. Here immunoSEQ multiplex PCR was the method, and the copy in TCRdb shows in-frame clones only, minus some. The sample holds roughly 120,000 clones, about 90% seen once. The specimen was peripheral blood, collected 28 days after the second AZD1222 dose. Receptors were obtained from an adult who received the AZD1222 COVID-19 vaccine.

The rearrangement joins TRBV2 to TRBJ1-2; D may be TRBD1 (6 bases). Germline-derived CDR1 and CDR2 are SNHLY and FYNNEI. This CDR3 is built from 13 residues. V gave up 6 bases and J gave up 8 bases, with 16 bases separating them. CDR3 nucleotide sequence: TGTGCCAGCAGCTATAACAGGGACTCGGGCTACACCTTC. This sequence encodes CASSYNRDSGYTF. The whole variable domain, filled in from reference TRBV2 and TRBJ1-2, reads EPEVTQTPSHQVTQMGQEVILRCVPISNHLYFYWYRQILGQKVEFLVSFYNNEISEKSEIFDDQFSVERPDGSNFTLKIRSTKLEDSAMYFCASSYNRDSGYTFGSGTRLTVV.

This rearrangement joins TRBV6-4 to TRBJ2-3, with D tentatively TRBD1 (6 bases). CDR1 and CDR2 (germline): MRHNA, SNTAGT. The V gene lost 0 bases and the J gene lost 6 bases, with 16 bases spanning the gap. CDR3 length equals 16 residues. The CDR3 reads CASSDSGAGEGDTQYF. DNA for the CDR3: TGTGCCAGCAGTGACTCGGGGGCAGGGGAAGGTGATACGCAGTATTTT.

This rearrangement joins TRBV5-1 to TRBJ2-7; perhaps TRBD1 as D (6 bases). Germline V gene data show CDR1 as SGHRS and CDR2 as YFSETQ. This CDR3 is built from 13 residues. Trimming took off 0 bases at V and 8 bases at J, with 12 bases between the two ends. In DNA form, the CDR3 reads TGCGCCAGCAGCTTGGGGGACAAGGGAAAGCAGTACTTC. Translated, it gives CASSLGDKGKQYF. Together with reference TRBV5-1 and TRBJ2-7, the CDR3 gives the full variable domain: KAGVTQTPRYLIKTRGQQVTLSCSPISGHRSVSWYQQTPGQGLQFLFEYFSETQRNKGNFPGRFSGRQFSNSRSEMNVSTLELGDSALYLCASSLGDKGKQYFGPGTRLTVT.

This chain's CDR3 is CASSPGLAGGLEQYF. In DNA, the CDR3 is TGTGCCAGCAGCCCGGGACTAGCGGGGGGGCTCGAGCAGTACTTC. The V call is TRBV7-6, the J call TRBJ2-7; TRBD2 agrees at 16 bases. Germline-derived CDR1 and CDR2 are SGHVS and FNYEAQ. The CDR3 covers 15 residues. Germline trimming cut 5 bases from V and 6 bases from J; bases unmatched to any gene: 4. The whole variable domain, filled in from reference TRBV7-6 and TRBJ2-7, reads GAGVSQSPRYKVTKRGQDVALRCDPISGHVSLYWYRQALGQGPEFLTYFNYEAQQDKSGLPNDRFSAERPEGSISTLTIQRTEQRDSAMYRCASSPGLAGGLEQYFGPGTRLTVT.

The chain carries TRBV27 and TRBJ2-1, with 10 bases matching TRBD2. The CDR3 totals 16 residues. Unmatched junction bases numbered 10, after V lost 4 bases and J lost 7 bases. Germline V CDR1 and CDR2: MNHEY, SMNVEV (reference sequence). The CDR3 coding sequence is TGTGCCAGCAGTTCCTCTAGCGGGAGTGGTCTAAATGAGCAGTTCTTC. Protein product: CASSSSSGSGLNEQFF.

J is TRBJ2-6 and V is TRBV19; 8 bases are shared with TRBD1. Germline values: CDR1 LNHDA, CDR2 SQIVND (reference sequence). This CDR3 comprises 20 residues. V trimming: 3 bases; J trimming: 1 base; junction bases outside the gene matches: 14. The CDR3 sequence is CASSMVFSGQDFSGANVLTF. CDR3 nucleotides: TGTGCCAGTAGTATGGTTTTTTCGGGACAGGACTTTTCTGGGGCCAACGTCCTGACTTTC.

V gene TRBV14 combines with J gene TRBJ1-2; TRBD1 is a possible D gene (6 bases). There are 15 residues in the CDR3. V was cut by 5 bases and J by 6 bases, with 19 bases left in between. Germline V gene sequence: CDR1 SGHDN, CDR2 FVKESK. CDR3 in amino acids: CASSDRTGRVDGYTF. CDR3 nucleotides: TGTGCCAGCAGCGACCGTACAGGGAGGGTCGATGGCTACACCTTC.

The gene calls are TRBV29-1 and TRBJ2-7, with 8 bases that match TRBD1. This CDR3 contains 10 residues. Germline V gene sequence: CDR1 SQVTM, CDR2 ANQGSEA. The junction had 3 bases not matched to a gene; V was cut back by 6 bases and J by 8 bases. The CDR3 loop reads CSVIRGQQYF. The CDR3, as DNA: TGCAGCGTCATCAGGGGGCAGCAGTACTTC.

The CDR3 loop is CASRGVNEKLFF. CDR3 sequence (DNA): TGTGCCAGCCGGGGGGTTAATGAAAAACTGTTTTTT. This chain connects TRBV27 to TRBJ1-4, with a possible D match to TRBD1 (5 bases). The CDR3 runs 12 residues. V was pared by 8 bases and J by 4 bases, with 8 bases between. Germline CDR1 and CDR2: MNHEY and SMNVEV (reference sequence). Full variable domain (remainder filled in from reference TRBV27 and TRBJ1-4): EAQVTQNPRYLITVTGKKLTVTCSQNMNHEYMSWYRQDPGLGLRQIYYSMNVEVTDKGDVPEGYKVSRKEKRNFPLILESPSPNQTSLYFCASRGVNEKLFFGSGTQLSVL.

The DNA of the CDR3 is TGCGCCAGCAGCCAAGCCGAGGCAGAGATAGCCAAAAACATTCAGTACTTC. It translates to CASSQAEAEIAKNIQYF. V and J are TRBV4-1 and TRBJ2-4; D call uncertain. CDR1 is MGHRA, CDR2 YSYEKL, per germline. Trimming took 1 base from V and 0 from J, leaving 13 bases between them. The CDR3 runs 17 residues.

This chain connects TRBV5-6 to TRBJ1-1; no firm D call. This CDR3 comprises 12 residues. Germline values: CDR1 SGHDT, CDR2 YYEEEE. The V and J ends lost 1 base and 5 bases respectively, with 6 bases between them. The CDR3 loop reads CASSLYGTEAFF. CDR3 sequence (DNA): TGTGCCAGCAGCTTGTATGGGACTGAAGCTTTCTTT.

J is TRBJ2-6 and V is TRBV7-8, with 12 nucleotides matching TRBD1. The CDR3 sequence is 19 residues long. The V gene's germline CDR1 is SGHVS and CDR2 FQNEAQ. V trimming: 3 bases; J trimming: 3 bases; junction bases outside the gene matches: 9. CDR3 region: CASSFPPGQGANGANVLTF. The CDR3 DNA reads as TGTGCCAGCAGCTTCCCACCGGGACAGGGGGCTAATGGGGCCAACGTCCTGACTTTC.

The chain recombines TRBV5-1 with TRBJ2-2, with TRBD1 matching over 8 bases. The junction had 3 bases not matched to a gene; V was cut back by 0 bases and J by 5 bases. CDR3 length: 15 residues. Germline V lookup: CDR1 SGHRS, CDR2 YFSETQ. In DNA form, the CDR3 reads TGCGCCAGCAGCTTGGGGGACAGGAGAACCGGGGAGCTGTTTTTT. Translated: CASSLGDRRTGELFF.

The chain has TRBV28 and TRBJ2-1, with D unclear. CDR1 and CDR2 (germline): MDHEN, SYDVKM. The V and J ends lost 5 bases and 3 bases respectively, with 17 bases between them. This CDR3 is built from 16 residues. CDR3 nucleotides: TGTGCCAGCAGTCCTCCCTTGCAGTCAGGCTACAATGAGCAGTTCTTC. Translated, it gives CASSPPLQSGYNEQFF.

The genes are TRBV5-4 and TRBJ2-1; 9 nucleotides match TRBD1. The CDR3 is 15 residues long. Germline CDR1 is SGHNT and CDR2 is YYREEE (reference sequence). Germline trimming cut 3 bases from V and 4 bases from J; bases unmatched to any gene: 5. This chain's CDR3 is CASSSPGQGYNEQFF. The CDR3 coding sequence is TGTGCCAGCAGCTCCCCGGGACAGGGTTACAATGAGCAGTTCTTC.

The V gene is TRBV19, the J gene TRBJ1-1, with 7 bases identical to TRBD1. The V and J ends lost 3 bases and 1 base, in that order; junction bases with no gene match: 5. CDR3 length: 15 residues. Germline V gives CDR1 LNHDA, CDR2 SQIVND (reference sequence). The CDR3, as DNA: TGTGCCAGTAGTATGTCGGGGACAGCGAACACTGAAGCTTTCTTT. It encodes CASSMSGTANTEAFF.

V usage is TRBV11-2 and J usage is TRBJ2-1; tentatively, D is TRBD1 (5 bases). Per the germline V gene, CDR1 is SGHAT and CDR2 is FQNNGV. This CDR3 has 17 amino acids. The germline V and J ends were trimmed by 5 bases and 4 bases, with 21 bases remaining between them. The CDR3 DNA reads as TGTGCCAGCAGCCAGACGACAGACGTGGTATTGTACAATGAGCAGTTCTTC. Amino acid sequence: CASSQTTDVVLYNEQFF.

The chain couples TRBV4-2 to TRBJ1-1; a weak D match, TRBD1 (5 bases). V dropped 0 bases and J dropped 0 bases, with 11 bases sitting between them. CDR3 length equals 16 residues. Germline V CDR1 and CDR2: LGHNA, YNFKEQ. The chain's CDR3 is CASSQDRAGLNTEAFF. The CDR3 nucleotides are TGTGCCAGCAGCCAAGATCGGGCGGGACTGAACACTGAAGCTTTCTTT.

This clone has only one observation. The J gene is TRBJ2-1, the V gene TRBV6-5, with 9 nucleotides matching TRBD1. From germline, CDR1 is MNHEY and CDR2 SVGAGI. The CDR3 is 15 amino acids. V trimming: 5 bases; J trimming: 8 bases; junction bases outside the gene matches: 10. Here the CDR3 DNA reads TGTGCCAGCAGTCACCGCGGACAGGGGTCCGATGAGCAGTTCTTC. Amino acids: CASSHRGQGSDEQFF.

The gene calls are TRBV28 and TRBJ1-1, with D maybe TRBD1 (5 bases). The CDR3 is made up of 17 amino acids. Germline V gives CDR1 MDHEN, CDR2 SYDVKM. V gave up 6 bases and J gave up 3 bases, with 23 bases separating them. CDR3 protein: CASRSPGGGEGDTEAFF. CDR3 DNA: TGTGCCAGCAGGTCCCCGGGGGGGGGTGAAGGGGACACTGAAGCTTTCTTT. Looking up the rest from reference TRBV28 and TRBJ1-1 gives the full variable domain: DVKVTQSSRYLVKRTGEKVFLECVQDMDHENMFWYRQDPGLGLRLIYFSYDVKMKEKGDIPEGYSVSREKKERFSLILESASTNQTSMYLCASRSPGGGEGDTEAFFGQGTRLTVV.

The gene calls are TRBV5-4 and TRBJ1-2, with 8 bases fitting TRBD1. The germline CDR1 and CDR2 sequences are SGHNT and YYREEE (reference sequence). The V segment lost 1 base and the J segment 7 bases; nucleotides outside the gene matches: 6. The CDR3 contains 14 residues. DNA for the CDR3: TGTGCCAGCAGCTTGAACAGGGGGTGGCTTGGCTACACCTTC. Encoded protein: CASSLNRGWLGYTF.

This clone was counted once. The identical CDR3 is also encoded by other nucleotide sequences in the sample. The rearrangement uses TRBV7-3 and TRBJ1-1; no clear D. Trimming pared 2 bases from V and 2 bases from J, leaving 6 bases between. The germline V gene encodes CDR1 SGHTA and CDR2 FQGTGA. The CDR3 loop spans 13 amino acids. This CDR3 is CASSLFGNTEAFF. CDR3 nucleotides: TGTGCCAGCAGCTTATTTGGAAACACTGAAGCTTTCTTT.

V is TRBV11-3 and J is TRBJ1-1; D is ambiguous. Trimming cost V 4 bases and J 3 bases, with 9 bases left between them. The CDR3 extends over 13 amino acids. Germline CDR1 and CDR2: SGHNT and YENEEA. CDR3 bases: TGTGCCAGCAGCTCAGGTTTGCACACTGAAGCTTTCTTT. It codes for CASSSGLHTEAFF.

This chain joins TRBV5-1 and TRBJ1-1, with TRBD1 matching 8 bases. V shed 1 base and J 4 bases; nucleotides not matched to a gene: 0. This CDR3 region has 13 residues. In germline, CDR1 is SGHRS, CDR2 YFSETQ. CDR3 loop: CASSLQGATEAFF. The CDR3 nucleotides are TGCGCCAGCAGCTTGCAGGGGGCCACTGAAGCTTTCTTT.

This clone was seen just once. This chain connects TRBV3-1 (or the pseudogene TRBV3-2) to TRBJ1-2; tentative D call: TRBD1 (6 bases). The germline V gene has CDR1 LGHDT and CDR2 YNNKEL (reference sequence). The V end lost 7 bases, the J end lost 4 bases, and 19 bases lay between the germline ends. The CDR3 spans 15 residues. The CDR3 DNA sequence: TGTGCCAGCACCCCGCCGGGGGGCGGCCCCTATGGCTACACCTTC. This gives the protein CASTPPGGGPYGYTF.